Each of the 26 T cell receptor beta chains below was sequenced from the same sample in a study of T cells in Graves' hyperthyroidism and ophthalmopathy. Amplified TCR beta CDR3 regions came from RNA transcripts. With the HTBI primer set, the TCR CDR3 went through a first round of RT-PCR. From the multiplex PCR reads, TCRdb called clonotypes with MiXCR, one entry per CDR3 protein. This sample has 500,000 to 650,000 distinct CDR3 sequences, with 13% to 15% found just once. The specimen sequenced was blood. All receptors derive from a woman between 50 and 59 years old with Graves' ophthalmopathy.

This clonotype has a handful of counts. The CDR3 spells CASSYSAGQGKGSGNTIYF. The CDR3 DNA reads as TGTGCCAGCAGTTACTCCGCGGGACAGGGAAAAGGCTCTGGAAACACCATATATTTT. The chain uses TRBV6-5 and TRBJ1-3; 9 bases match TRBD1. Trimming cost V 0 bases and J 0 bases; bases outside gene matches: 9. Per the germline V gene, CDR1 is MNHEY and CDR2 is SVGAGI. The CDR3 covers 19 residues.

Many counts were recorded for this clonotype. This rearrangement joins TRBV4-1 to TRBJ2-7; tentatively, D is TRBD2 (5 bases). The V and J ends lost 1 base and 2 bases respectively, with 12 bases between them. The CDR3 has 15 amino acids. Looked up from germline, CDR1 is MGHRA and CDR2 is YSYEKL. The CDR3 sequence: CASSQVGLATYEQYF. The CDR3 DNA reads TGCGCCAGCAGCCAAGTTGGGCTAGCTACCTACGAGCAGTACTTC.

V and J are TRBV12-3 or TRBV12-4 and TRBJ2-1; 13 bases map to TRBD2. Trimming cost V 2 bases and J 7 bases; bases outside gene matches: 14. The length of the CDR3 is 19 residues. The CDR3: CASSLFGTSGKGGWNEQFF. CDR3 bases: TGTGCCAGCAGTTTATTCGGGACTAGCGGGAAGGGAGGGTGGAATGAGCAGTTCTTC.

This clonotype was found many times. The DNA of the CDR3 is TGTGCCAGCAGCTCCTGGGCCTCGATAGGCACTGAAGCTTTCTTT. It is translated as CASSSWASIGTEAFF. The chain recombines TRBV7-8 with TRBJ1-1; no clear D gene. Germline-derived CDR1 and CDR2 are SGHVS and FQNEAQ. V dropped 4 bases and J dropped 4 bases, with 16 bases sitting between them. The CDR3 has 15 residues.

This clonotype came up many times. The gene calls are TRBV7-2 and TRBJ2-3, with 8 bases identical to TRBD2. Germline-derived CDR1 and CDR2 are SGHTA and FQGNSA. CDR3 length equals 16 residues. J gave up 2 bases and V 0 bases, and 4 bases lay outside the gene matches. The CDR3 DNA reads TGTGCCAGCAGCTTAGCGAGCGGGAGACTCACAGATACGCAGTATTTT. Residues: CASSLASGRLTDTQYF.

The chain combines TRBV5-1 with TRBJ2-1; D gene uncertain. The CDR3 has 15 residues. Germline-derived CDR1 and CDR2 are SGHRS and YFSETQ. Trimming left V 2 bases short and J 2 bases short, with 11 bases between. The chain's CDR3 is CASSFGPSAYNEQFF. CDR3 DNA: TGCGCCAGCAGCTTCGGGCCGAGCGCCTACAATGAGCAGTTCTTC. The variable domain in full, with the rest retrieved from reference TRBV5-1 and TRBJ2-1, is KAGVTQTPRYLIKTRGQQVTLSCSPISGHRSVSWYQQTPGQGLQFLFEYFSETQRNKGNFPGRFSGRQFSNSRSEMNVSTLELGDSALYLCASSFGPSAYNEQFFGPGTRLTVL.

The table lists this clonotype with many counts. The chain is built from TRBV24-1 and TRBJ2-7, with D uncertain. Germline CDR1 KGHDR, CDR2 SFDVKD. CDR3 length equals 11 residues. V lost 1 base and J 4 bases, leaving 1 base between the germline ends. CDR3 in amino acids: CATSDFYEQYF. Here the CDR3 DNA reads TGTGCCACCAGTGATTTTTACGAGCAGTACTTC.

This clonotype was observed a few times. V is TRBV15 and J is TRBJ1-5, with D hard to call. Trimming shortened V by 0 bases and J by 4 bases, and 4 bases separated the two germline ends. Germline lookup yields CDR1 LNHNV and CDR2 YYDKDF (reference sequence). This CDR3 is built from 13 residues. The CDR3 DNA is TGTGCCACCAGCAGAGAACCAAATCAGCCCCAGCATTTT. Translating gives CATSREPNQPQHF.

The chain links TRBV10-3 to TRBJ2-1; 7 nucleotides line up with TRBD2. Trimming removed 6 bases from V and 11 bases from J; junction bases left unmatched: 4. Per germline, CDR1 ENHRY and CDR2 SYGVKD. The CDR3 is 11 residues long. The CDR3 is CAIRETSKQFF. CDR3 nucleotide sequence: TGTGCCATCAGGGAGACTAGCAAGCAGTTCTTC.

The V call is TRBV28, the J call TRBJ2-1, with D maybe TRBD2 (7 bases). The germline CDR1 and CDR2 sequences are MDHEN and SYDVKM. The V end lost 8 bases, the J end lost 4 bases, and 24 bases lay between the germline ends. The CDR3 extends over 17 amino acids. As DNA, the CDR3 is TGTGCCAGCGGAACTGGGAGGAAGCGGGACAAATACAATGAGCAGTTCTTC. Translation gives CASGTGRKRDKYNEQFF.

The genes are TRBV6-2 or TRBV6-3 and TRBJ2-2; 8 bases match TRBD1. This CDR3 region has 17 residues. The germline V gene has CDR1 MNHEY and CDR2 SVGEGT. V was pared by 5 bases and J by 2 bases, with 10 bases of the junction left unmatched. DNA of the CDR3: TGTGCCAGCAGTCTGATCGACAGGGGACATAACACCGGGGAGCTGTTTTTT. This gives the protein CASSLIDRGHNTGELFF.

This clonotype was counted ten times or more. The rearrangement joins TRBV7-6 to TRBJ2-1; a weak D match, TRBD1 (6 bases). The length of the CDR3 is 16 residues. CDR1 is SGHVS and CDR2 is FNYEAQ in the germline V gene. The germline V and J ends were trimmed by 5 bases and 6 bases, with 20 bases remaining between them. CDR3 sequence: CASSRKGQNGLNEQFF. The CDR3 DNA is TGTGCCAGCAGCCGAAAGGGACAAAACGGACTCAATGAGCAGTTCTTC.

This clonotype was counted between two and nine times. J is TRBJ1-3 and V is TRBV12-3 or TRBV12-4; weak D call: TRBD1 (6 bases). The V gene lost 1 base and the J gene lost 7 bases, with 14 bases spanning the gap. CDR3 size: 15 residues. The CDR3 sequence: CASSLVAGVRNTIYF. CDR3 nucleotides: TGTGCCAGCAGTTTAGTCGCAGGGGTACGGAACACCATATATTTT.

In this sample, this clonotype turned up many times. The J gene is TRBJ2-1, the V gene TRBV6-1, with TRBD2 matching 7 bases. The CDR3 sequence is 16 residues long. In germline, CDR1 is MNHNS, CDR2 SASEGT. Trimming took 6 bases from V and 2 from J; bases not matched to a gene: 10. Here the CDR3 reads CASRVGGTMTYNEQFF. The CDR3 DNA reads TGTGCCAGCAGGGTGGGGGGGACCATGACCTACAATGAGCAGTTCTTC.

This rearrangement joins TRBV19 to TRBJ1-1; 7 bases agree with TRBD1. Trimming removed 5 bases from V and 1 base from J; junction bases left unmatched: 7. This CDR3 is built from 15 residues. The germline CDR1 and CDR2 sequences are LNHDA and SQIVND (reference sequence). CDR3 region: CASSPLTGPNTEAFF. CDR3 bases: TGTGCCAGTAGTCCCCTGACAGGGCCGAACACTGAAGCTTTCTTT.

The V and J genes are TRBV4-3 and TRBJ2-4; D uncertain. V was shortened by 0 bases and J by 0 bases, with 6 bases between the two germline ends. Germline lookup yields CDR1 LGHNA and CDR2 YSLEER. The CDR3 contains 15 residues. CDR3: CASSQDSLAKNIQYF. Here the CDR3 DNA reads TGCGCCAGCAGCCAAGACTCATTAGCCAAAAACATTCAGTACTTC.

This clonotype was found many times. The V and J genes are TRBV12-3 or TRBV12-4 and TRBJ2-1, with D unresolved. Trimming shortened V by 5 bases and J by 5 bases, and 7 bases separated the two germline ends. The CDR3 is 12 amino acids. CDR3 amino acids: CASSPRHNEQFF. The CDR3 DNA is TGTGCCAGCAGTCCACGACACAATGAGCAGTTCTTC.

This clonotype was found many times. The chain joins TRBV7-8 to TRBJ2-7; D is ambiguous. V was cut by 4 bases and J by 3 bases, with 22 bases left in between. The CDR3 length is 17 residues. Germline V gene data show CDR1 as SGHVS and CDR2 as FQNEAQ. The CDR3 is CASSSAQTGPSLYEQYF. For the CDR3, the DNA is TGTGCCAGCAGCTCAGCCCAAACTGGACCCTCCCTCTACGAGCAGTACTTC.

The table lists this clonotype with a few counts. This sequence joins TRBV4-1 and TRBJ2-2; maybe TRBD1 (6 bases). CDR3 length: 16 residues. V lost 4 bases to trimming and J lost 7 bases, with 19 bases between them. CDR1 is MGHRA, CDR2 YSYEKL, per germline. CDR3 in amino acids: CASSRLLDSIGGELFF. DNA for the CDR3: TGCGCCAGCAGCCGCCTACTGGACAGCATCGGCGGGGAGCTGTTTTTT.

This clonotype was observed at least ten times. The rearrangement uses TRBV12-3 or TRBV12-4 and TRBJ2-7, with D unclear. Trimming left V 6 bases short and J 2 bases short, with 11 bases between. CDR3 length equals 13 residues. CDR3 nucleotide sequence: TGTGCCAGCAGGTGGACGGAAACCTACGAGCAGTACTTC. It codes for CASRWTETYEQYF.

The chain is built from TRBV6-1 and TRBJ2-7; TRBD1 matches 7 bases. Germline trimming cut 6 bases from V and 4 bases from J; bases unmatched to any gene: 12. CDR1 and CDR2 (germline): MNHNS, SASEGT. This CDR3 has 15 residues. CDR3 sequence: CASRSPQGFYYEQYF. The CDR3 DNA follows: TGTGCCAGCAGAAGTCCACAGGGGTTTTATTACGAGCAGTACTTC.

V and J are TRBV28 and TRBJ2-7; D is uncertain. The CDR3 is 15 residues long. Germline V gene lookup returns CDR1 MDHEN and CDR2 SYDVKM. V lost 7 bases and J 1 base, leaving 17 bases between the germline ends. CDR3 residues: CASTPLEGGSYEQYF. DNA of the CDR3: TGTGCCAGCACCCCCTTGGAAGGTGGGTCCTACGAGCAGTACTTC.

This clonotype has only a few counts. The V gene is TRBV18, the J gene TRBJ2-7; TRBD1 agrees at 10 bases. The V gene's germline CDR1 is KGHSH and CDR2 LQKENI. After removal of 0 bases from V and 5 bases from J, the junction contained 4 bases not matched to a gene. The CDR3 runs 15 residues. CDR3 DNA: TGTGCCAGCTCACCACCGACAGGGGGCTCGGACGAGCAGTACTTC. Amino acids: CASSPPTGGSDEQYF.

V gene TRBV20-1 combines with J gene TRBJ2-1, with D possibly being TRBD1 or TRBD2 (6 bases each). The CDR3 has 16 residues. Germline CDR1 and CDR2: DFQATT and SNEGSKA (reference sequence). With 6 bases removed from V and 2 bases from J, the gap between germline ends came to 20 bases. This CDR3 reads CSAIVVKGGTYNEQFF. The CDR3 coding sequence is TGCAGTGCAATAGTGGTCAAGGGGGGAACCTACAATGAGCAGTTCTTC.

This clonotype was observed at least ten times. The rearrangement uses TRBV20-1 and TRBJ2-5, with unresolved D. Between the trimmed V and J ends, which lost 6 bases and 0 bases, there was a span of 20 bases. This CDR3 is built from 16 residues. Germline CDR1 DFQATT, CDR2 SNEGSKA (reference sequence). This CDR3 reads CSAHPDETQYQETQYF. The CDR3 nucleotides are TGCAGTGCCCACCCGGACGAGACCCAGTACCAAGAGACCCAGTACTTC.

This clonotype was counted many times. V gene TRBV19 combines with J gene TRBJ1-1; a weak D match, TRBD1 (5 bases). The germline V and J ends were trimmed by 3 bases and 1 base, with 12 bases remaining between them. The CDR3 spans 15 residues. Germline V gene lookup returns CDR1 LNHDA and CDR2 SQIVND (reference sequence). CDR3 amino acids: CASSIMDIGNTEAFF. For the CDR3, the DNA is TGTGCCAGTAGTATTATGGACATCGGGAACACTGAAGCTTTCTTT.